The source of this TCR beta chain is a study of shared clonotypes between healthy human individuals. Study-level findings and limits: As a rule, naive subsets had a larger estimated richness than memory subsets.

V was cut by 1 base and J by 3 bases, with 7 bases left in between. This CDR3 is built from 14 residues. In germline, CDR1 is SEHNR, CDR2 FQNEAQ (reference sequence). This clone was seen a few times. No antigen is known for it. The genomic DNA of each subset was split evenly across several immunoSEQ plates. The data were produced by immunoSEQ multiplex PCR, yet TCRdb's version contains in-frame clones alone and is incomplete. Here the sample spans over a million clones, approximately 78% being singletons. Sequenced input: memory CD4+ T cells from PBMCs. Subset in this sample: CD45RA-negative fraction. The chain is built from TRBV7-9 and TRBJ1-5; D uncertain. The TCR comes from a man between 18 and 29 years old in good health. Some clones in this sample may be carry-over from other donors' samples. Here the CDR3 reads CASSLDGFNQPQHF. The CDR3 DNA is TGTGCCAGCAGCTTAGACGGATTCAATCAGCCCCAGCATTTT.